This T cell receptor (beta chain) was sequenced during a study of blood T cell repertoires in COVID-19. Across the study: Acute and convalescent COVID-19 samples came from the United States, Italy and Spain. From T cells, B-cell-depleted T cells, or PBMCs came the material, which was cDNA or gDNA.

This clone appeared a single time. Germline lookup yields CDR1 MNHEY and CDR2 SVGAGI. V gave up 3 bases and J gave up 6 bases, with 11 bases separating them. This CDR3 has 14 amino acids. Authors' processing steps: Using reference gene primer amplification, nucleated cell counts were estimated. Sequenced by immunoSEQ multiplex PCR; TCRdb stores in-frame clones only, minus some. The V and J calls and clone size are taken from that table; D and trimming were inferred from the DNA. The sample includes roughly 200,000 clones, 65% to 90% seen only once; the top ten take 1.5% to 1.7%. The origin of this receptor is a human donor in a cohort sampled during active COVID-19. J is TRBJ1-4 and V is TRBV6-5; D is uncertain. The sample taken for sequencing was peripheral blood. This CDR3 is CASSYSFIDEKLFF. As DNA, the CDR3 is TGTGCCAGCAGTTATAGTTTTATTGATGAAAAACTGTTTTTT.